This paragraph covers one T cell receptor beta chain sequence. What it binds is unknown. As the sequencing template, cDNA was produced by extracting RNA and reverse transcribing it. The data were produced by immunoSEQ multiplex PCR, yet TCRdb's version contains in-frame clones alone and is incomplete. The repertoire holds 100,000 to 150,000 clones, with around three fifths as singletons. V gave up 3 bases and J gave up 4 bases, with 7 bases separating them. The CDR3 contains 13 residues. Germline V lookup: CDR1 KGHSH, CDR2 LQKENI. This sample stems from a study of CD8+ T cells in alopecia areata. Study-wide background: Patients in the treated group were given tofacitinib by mouth, 5 to 10 mg twice a day. Whole-study results and caveats: Tissue-resident alphabeta T cells belonging to normal skin likewise get sequenced within scalp specimens. An increase in clonality over normal scalp was evident in lesional scalp, especially alopecia totalis/universalis.

Peripheral blood and lesional scalp punch biopsies were taken from alopecia areata patients. Sequencing used CD4+ T cells sorted from blood, obtained at week 0. This TCR was sampled from a human donor with alopecia areata. The rearrangement links TRBV18 to TRBJ1-5; D remains ambiguous. CDR3 sequence (DNA): TGTGCCAGCTCACCTTCAGGTAATCAGCCCCAGCATTTT. It specifies CASSPSGNQPQHF.